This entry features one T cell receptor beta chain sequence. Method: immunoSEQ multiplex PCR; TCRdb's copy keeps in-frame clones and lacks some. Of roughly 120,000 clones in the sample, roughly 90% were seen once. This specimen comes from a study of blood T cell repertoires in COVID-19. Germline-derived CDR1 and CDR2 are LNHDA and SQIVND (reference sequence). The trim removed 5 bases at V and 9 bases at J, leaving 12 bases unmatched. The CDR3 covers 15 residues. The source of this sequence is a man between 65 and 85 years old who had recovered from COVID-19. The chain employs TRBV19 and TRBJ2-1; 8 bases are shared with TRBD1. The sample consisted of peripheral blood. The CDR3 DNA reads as TGTGCCAGTAGTTCTCCTGGGACAGGTATCGCTGAGCAGTTCTTC. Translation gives CASSSPGTGIAEQFF.